This T cell receptor beta chain was documented in a study of identical twins. Germline CDR1 SGHRS, CDR2 YFSETQ. V lost 0 bases and J lost 14, with 12 bases in between. CDR3 length: 13 amino acids. The donors were all healthy and Caucasian. Study results and caveats: Out-of-frame TCR alpha sharing observed in monozygotic twins exceeded model estimates. The presence of invariant MAIT and iNKT cells could partly confound analyses of zero-insertion sequences.

A remark on this clonotype: Antigen unknown.

Carrying unique molecular identifiers, the cDNA also gained a universal primer site through template switching. TCRdb reanalysed the 5' RACE reads using MiXCR and keeps one entry per CDR3 protein. Here the sample spans approximately 890,000 distinct CDR3 sequences, roughly 12% being singletons. These data were also reused for a study on yellow fever vaccine responses in identical twins.

This sequence joins TRBV5-1 and TRBJ1-6; a weak D match, TRBD1 (5 bases). The sequencing input was PBMCs. The clonotype comes from a woman aged 18-35 years in good health. CDR3 sequence: CASSLGARESLHF. The DNA of the CDR3 is TGCGCCAGCAGCTTGGGGGCCAGGGAGTCCCTCCACTTT.